A single T cell receptor (beta chain) is shown here with its context. This table comes from immunoSEQ multiplex PCR, and its TCRdb copy is limited to in-frame clones, with some not included. The table lists 95,000 to 150,000 clones, approximately 85% of them singletons. The data were obtained in a study of blood T cell repertoires in COVID-19. Germline V gene data show CDR1 as SGHRS and CDR2 as YFSETQ. The CDR3 covers 14 residues. With 1 base removed from V and 6 bases from J, the gap between germline ends came to 13 bases. The genes are TRBV5-1 and TRBJ1-2, with a tentative D call TRBD1 (5 bases). This clonotype was sampled from an elderly man with active or convalescent COVID-19. Source material: peripheral blood. The chain's CDR3 is CASSLNGGSNGYTF. CDR3 DNA: TGCGCCAGCAGCTTGAATGGGGGGAGTAATGGCTACACCTTC.